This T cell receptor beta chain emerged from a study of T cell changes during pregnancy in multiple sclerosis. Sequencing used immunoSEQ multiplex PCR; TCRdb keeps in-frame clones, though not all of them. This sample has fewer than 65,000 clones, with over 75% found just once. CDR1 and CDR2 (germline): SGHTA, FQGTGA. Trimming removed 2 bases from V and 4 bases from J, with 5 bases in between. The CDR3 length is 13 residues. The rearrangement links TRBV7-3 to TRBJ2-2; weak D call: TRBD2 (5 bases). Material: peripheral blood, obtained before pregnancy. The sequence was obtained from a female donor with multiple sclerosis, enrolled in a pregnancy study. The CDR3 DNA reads TGTGCCAGCAGCTTACTAGCCACCGGGGAGCTGTTTTTT. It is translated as CASSLLATGELFF.